The source of this TCR beta chain is a study of blood T cell repertoires in COVID-19. Turning to the study itself: The study drew acute and convalescent COVID-19 samples from the United States, Italy and Spain. Nucleic acid was either cDNA or gDNA, and it came from T cells, B-cell-depleted T cells, or PBMCs.

This clone is a singleton in its sample. Original methodology: Scientists estimated how many nucleated cells there were by amplifying reference gene primers. Produced via immunoSEQ multiplex PCR; TCRdb's table is partial and in-frame only. Clone size and V and J calls were adopted from that table, with D and trimming inferred from the DNA. The data contain about 36,000 clones, more than 85% of them singletons. The receptor was isolated from a man aged 65-85 years with acute or convalescent COVID-19. Sequencing input: peripheral blood.

The CDR3 nucleotides read TGTGCTAGTTATACCGGGACAGGAGGTGGCTACACCTTC. Protein sequence: CASYTGTGGGYTF. The V gene is TRBV12-5, the J gene TRBJ1-2; 8 bases line up with TRBD1. V shed 8 bases and J 7 bases; nucleotides not matched to a gene: 9. The CDR3 loop spans 13 amino acids. Per germline, CDR1 LGHNT and CDR2 FRNRAP.